A selection of T cell receptor beta chains follows, all from one sample in a study of human versus mouse CDR3 diversity and MHC coevolution. Only in-frame clones appear in the TCRdb table, and some are missing; sequencing was by immunoSEQ multiplex PCR. The sample gives about 81,000 clones, roughly 95% of which show up once; approximately 1.5% is in the top ten. Source material: naive CD4+ T cells from blood. These receptors came from a person aged 25 to 69 in good health. CDR3s include the opening cysteine and the closing phenylalanine or tryptophan. The D gene is left open where the match is weak. A clone size is listed for some rows: how often the clone was seen (once, few, many), or a class if it is expanded.

- TRBJ2-2 - TRBV7-8 CASSLFSVRNGVTGELFF TGTGCCAGCAGCTTATTTTCGGTTCGTAACGGTGTCACCGGGGAGCTGTTTTTT
- TRBJ2-7 - TRBV18 CASSRSRPYEQYF TGTGCCAGCTCACGATCCAGGCCCTACGAGCAGTACTTC
TRBD1 TRBJ2-6 - TRBV28 CATAGADRASGANVLTF TGTGCCACCGCCGGCGCAGACAGGGCCTCTGGGGCCAACGTCCTGACTTTC
TRBD1 TRBJ1-1 - TRBV28 CASSPPTGRAEAFF TGTGCCAGCAGCCCCCCGACAGGGCGGGCTGAAGCTTTCTTT
- TRBJ2-3 - TRBV4-3 CASSLAERTDTQYF TGCGCCAGCAGCCTAGCGGAGCGCACAGATACGCAGTATTTT
TRBD1 TRBJ2-7 - TRBV7-9 CASSLRTGMGSYEQYF TGTGCCAGCAGCCTCAGGACAGGGATGGGCTCATACGAGCAGTACTTC
- TRBJ1-1 - TRBV14 CASSPLVGAFAEAFF TGTGCCAGCAGCCCCCTCGTCGGTGCTTTCGCTGAAGCTTTCTTT
- TRBJ1-2 - TRBV7-2 CASTLGGGEYGYTF TGTGCCAGCACCCTAGGAGGGGGGGAGTATGGCTACACCTTC
- TRBJ2-5 - TRBV2 CASRAVRSQETQYF TGTGCCAGCAGGGCGGTGAGGTCCCAAGAGACCCAGTACTTC
- TRBJ2-7 - TRBV19 CASSMAGSPYEQYF TGTGCCAGTAGTATGGCTGGTTCTCCCTACGAGCAGTACTTC
TRBD2 TRBJ2-7 few TRBV28 CASSGRTRGTYEQYF TGTGCCAGCAGTGGAAGGACTAGAGGGACCTACGAGCAGTACTTC
- TRBJ2-1 - TRBV19 CASSMVMPLGNEQFF TGTGCCAGTAGTATGGTGATGCCCCTCGGGAATGAGCAGTTCTTC
TRBD2 TRBJ2-1 - TRBV5-1 CASSLDGAGGYNEQFF TGCGCCAGCAGCCTAGACGGCGCGGGAGGGTACAATGAGCAGTTCTTC
- TRBJ1-2 - TRBV6-5 CASSPGGQNYGYTF TGTGCCAGCAGCCCCGGAGGGCAAAACTATGGCTACACCTTC
- TRBJ2-7 - TRBV30 CAWSPRVGQYF TGTGCCTGGAGTCCCAGGGTGGGGCAGTACTTC
- TRBJ1-3 - TRBV28 CASSPPGRVVGNTIYF TGTGCCAGCAGTCCCCCCGGCAGGGTCGTAGGAAACACCATATATTTT
TRBD2 TRBJ2-1 - TRBV27 CASSARENEQFF TGTGCCAGCAGTGCGCGGGAGAATGAGCAGTTCTTC
- TRBJ2-7 - TRBV7-7 CASSLRTDYEQYF TGTGCTAGCAGCTTACGGACAGACTACGAGCAGTACTTC
- TRBJ2-1 - TRBV6-4 CASSEGGGASYNEQFF TGTGCCAGCAGTGAAGGCGGGGGCGCCTCCTACAATGAGCAGTTCTTC
- TRBJ1-1 few TRBV6-5 CASSYSNSEENTEAFF TGTGCCAGCAGTTACTCGAATTCCGAGGAGAACACTGAAGCTTTCTTT